Described below is a single TCR beta chain sequence and its context. Only a few counts were recorded for this clone. This receptor's antigen is unknown. No base quality information exists; no much larger clone differs at one position. Each donor gave one peripheral blood draw, averaging approximately 110 mL, which was collected into heparinised tubes. A BD FACSAria II was used to sort naive, central memory, regulatory and stem cell-like memory CD4+ T cells with a panel that included CD45RO, CCR7, CD25, CD127, CD95 and CD27. Every sorted population had a purity above 98%. Right away, PBMCs were isolated by Lymphoprep density gradient centrifugation and were stained directly, with no culture step. To minimize batch effects, samples were stained and sorted in pairs, one healthy donor with one patient per experiment. This entry comes from a study of beta chain features in type 1 diabetes (dated by TCRdb to the late 2010s). Concerning the study at large: Mean age, gender distribution, total cell number and subset yield did not differ between patients and healthy donors. A total of around 110,000,000 sorted cells were examined across all samples, and a strong correlation was observed between cell number per subset and RNA yield. In the study, recently diagnosed type 1 diabetes patients and matched healthy donors were compared on the TCRB repertoires of their sorted circulating CD4+ T cell subsets. Naive and central memory subsets were obtained from all 28 donors, but regulatory and stem cell-like memory subsets were isolated from only 8 patients and about 8 healthy donors.

The entire amount of isolated RNA was reverse transcribed using the High Capacity cDNA Reverse Transcription Kit, so the sequenced TCRB transcripts were expressed ones. Deep immunoSEQ sequencing was performed on naive, central memory and regulatory T cell samples, with an average of about 3.6 million total reads per sample. Sorted cells were lysed in RLT buffer and RNA was extracted with DNase-treated RNeasy Micro or Mini kits, depending on cell number. Each cell subset was processed on its own to prevent cross-contamination, while patient and healthy donor samples were processed together. Using the immunoSEQ multiplex PCR, TCRB sequences were amplified from cDNA into 87-bp fragments spanning the CDR3 region. Amplicons were sequenced on the Illumina HiSeq platform. Regarding the original processing steps: PCR bias was corrected computationally using synthetic template baselines, and reads within Hamming distance 2 were collapsed, with unmergeable singletons discarded. Reads were aligned to IMGT to assign V, D and J genes, CDR3 length, and insertions or deletions at six rearrangement sites. Within each subset, clonotype counts were normalized to sorted cell number, and only after that were true diversity and Gini coefficients computed with the tcR R package. The overlap coefficient, calculated on TCRB nucleotide sequences, was used to measure repertoire sharing. As a proxy for the pre-selection repertoire, out-of-frame TCRB sequences from naive cells were analyzed. TCRdb limited this immuneACCESS table to in-frame rearrangements with V and J called. A share of clones is missing; checked studies link under half to unresolved V genes, and the rest is unexplained. The D gene and trimming were derived from the DNA, and the V and J assignments and clone size from that table. The sample includes 900,000 or so clones, with 17% observed a single time. Of the sample, 0.02% to 0.025% is held by the ten largest clones.

Results the study describes overall, beyond this receptor: Type 1 diabetes patients showed a moderate but significant shortening of TCRB CDR3 length in all four CD4+ subsets. Because the HLA sub-analyses included only small numbers of individuals, any influence of HLA type on TCRB rearrangement was left unresolved. Sequencing cDNA rather than genomic DNA could over-represent highly expressing activated cells, although activation and CD3 levels did not differ between groups. PCR might favor shorter templates, but patient and control samples were amplified and corrected together, so any skew would affect both groups equally. The naive, central memory and regulatory TCRB repertoires appeared to resemble one another more closely among patients than among healthy donors. Patients with type 1 diabetes made fewer insertions and deleted more nucleotides at VDJ recombination sites, implying thymic rearrangement abnormalities.

Via the germline V gene (reference sequence), CDR1 is SGHNT and CDR2 YYREEE. The CDR3 sequence holds 16 residues, the cysteine and phenylalanine included. Just the 48-base CDR3 DNA is kept, in frame starting at base 1. V is cut back by 2 bases and J by 2 bases, with 3 bases in the junction unmatched. This sequence was found in a woman in her late teens or twenties in good health. This chain is built from TRBV5-4 and TRBJ2-1; the junction holds 11 bases that match TRBD2. Input material: naive CD4+ T cells from blood. This specimen's cell subset or site label, interpreted: true naive CD4+ T cells. CDR3 sequence: CASSFRGLAAYNEQFF. The sequenced DNA is TGTGCCAGCAGCTTTCGGGGACTAGCGGCCTACAATGAGCAGTTCTTC.